This TCR beta chain was profiled in a study of blood T cells in healthy people across ages. Study-level points and caveats: With donor CMV status unknown, expanded clonotype changes were possibly confounded. The recorded TCR beta diversity per million T cells decreased in a roughly linear manner with age. Those diversity estimates obtained from one million T cells were thought to be underestimates.

This CDR3 has 11 residues. V lost 5 bases, J lost 14 bases, and 17 bases lay in between. Per the germline V gene, CDR1 is DFQATT and CDR2 is SNEGSKA (reference sequence). This clonotype has just one count. The antigen remains undetermined. Next came a second PCR, run for about 7 to 12 cycles, which used a sample-barcoded 5' primer along with a J-beta primer mix. Every cDNA molecule carried a tag from a template-switch adaptor bearing 12 random nucleotides. A single record per CDR3 protein comes from TCRdb applying MiXCR to the 5' RACE reads. This sample has 700,000 to 900,000 distinct CDR3 sequences; about 55% occur once, and the top ten carry approximately 41%.

J is TRBJ2-3 and V is TRBV20-1; maybe TRBD2 (5 bases). Sequencing was carried out using blood. This receptor was taken from a man older than 75 in good health. The CDR3 sequence: CSAYVGVRLYF. The CDR3 nucleotides are TGCAGTGCTTACGTCGGGGTCCGGTTGTATTTT.